This passage covers 32 T cell receptor beta chains from one sample sequenced in a study of T cell responses to AZD1222 COVID-19 vaccine. The assay was immunoSEQ multiplex PCR, and TCRdb's table has in-frame clones only and misses some. The data show approximately 100,000 clones, nearly 90% seen once. The sample was peripheral blood, taken on day 0 of MenACWY control vaccination. These receptors were taken from an adult in good health.

V and J are TRBV15 and TRBJ1-6, with 9 bases aligning to TRBD1. Germline V CDR1 and CDR2: LNHNV, YYDKDF (reference sequence). Losses at the gene ends were 0 bases for V and 3 bases for J; bases not matched to a gene: 9. The CDR3 spans 19 residues. CDR3 coding DNA: TGTGCCACCAGCAGAGATTCAGCCTTGGACAGGGGCTATAATTCACCCCTCCACTTT. Encoded protein: CATSRDSALDRGYNSPLHF.

This chain connects TRBV29-1 to TRBJ2-5; the D call may be TRBD1 or TRBD2 (5 bases each). The CDR3 contains 13 residues. CDR1 and CDR2 from the germline V gene are SQVTM and ANQGSEA. V lost 7 bases and J 4 bases, leaving 16 bases between the germline ends. CDR3 nucleotide sequence: TGCAGCGGAGCCCGGGACCTAAGAGAGACCCAGTACTTC. Translated: CSGARDLRETQYF.

This chain joins TRBV28 and TRBJ1-5, with a weak D call TRBD1 (5 bases). Germline V gives CDR1 MDHEN, CDR2 SYDVKM. This CDR3 is built from 14 residues. V was trimmed by 5 bases and J by 3 bases, leaving 11 bases between them. CDR3 amino acids: CASSRRDYNQPQHF. As DNA, the CDR3 is TGTGCCAGCAGTCGACGGGACTACAATCAGCCCCAGCATTTT.

V gene TRBV27 combines with J gene TRBJ2-7; the D gene is possibly TRBD1 (6 bases). Trimming took off 2 bases at V and 3 bases at J, with 14 bases between the two ends. Germline V gene lookup returns CDR1 MNHEY and CDR2 SMNVEV (reference sequence). This CDR3 has 15 amino acids. The CDR3 region is CASSLGRGNLYEQYF. The CDR3 DNA reads TGTGCCAGCAGTTTAGGCAGGGGAAACCTCTACGAGCAGTACTTC.

V and J are TRBV28 and TRBJ2-6; the D call may be TRBD1 or TRBD2 (6 bases each). Germline V CDR1 and CDR2: MDHEN, SYDVKM. Between the trimmed V and J ends, which lost 6 bases and 0 bases, there was a span of 12 bases. CDR3 length: 16 amino acids. This CDR3 is CASSRGLSSGANVLTF. CDR3 nucleotide sequence: TGTGCCAGCAGCCGGGGGCTTAGCTCTGGGGCCAACGTCCTGACTTTC.

The chain recombines TRBV19 with TRBJ1-1, with a weak D call TRBD1 (5 bases). Germline loops: CDR1 LNHDA, CDR2 SQIVND (reference sequence). V dropped 1 base and J dropped 4 bases, with 13 bases sitting between them. This CDR3 has 15 amino acids. For the CDR3, the DNA is TGTGCCAGTAGTATAGTCGGGCAGGGTGCCACTGAAGCTTTCTTT. It translates to CASSIVGQGATEAFF.

This chain links TRBV18 with TRBJ1-2; D is unclear. The V and J ends lost 2 bases and 0 bases respectively, with 13 bases between them. The CDR3 is 16 residues long. From germline, CDR1 is KGHSH and CDR2 LQKENI. The chain's CDR3 is CASSPSSSGANYGYTF. CDR3 DNA: TGTGCCAGCTCACCAAGCTCGTCCGGAGCTAACTATGGCTACACCTTC. The full variable domain, its missing parts supplied by reference TRBV18 and TRBJ1-2, is NAGVMQNPRHLVRRRGQEARLRCSPMKGHSHVYWYRQLPEEGLKFMVYLQKENIIDESGMPKERFSAEFPKEGPSILRIQQVVRGDSAAYFCASSPSSSGANYGYTFGSGTRLTVV.

This clone was recorded only once. The chain is built from TRBV10-3 and TRBJ2-5; maybe TRBD2 (6 bases). Germline V gene data show CDR1 as ENHRY and CDR2 as SYGVKD. Trimming stripped 0 bases from V and 5 bases from J, with 7 bases between. This CDR3 is built from 13 residues. The DNA of the CDR3 is TGTGCCATCAGTGAGTCGCGGGGTGAGACCCAGTACTTC. Encoded protein: CAISESRGETQYF.

V usage is TRBV7-3 and J usage is TRBJ2-2; D perhaps matches TRBD2 (5 bases). With 6 bases removed from V and 0 bases from J, the gap between germline ends came to 11 bases. The CDR3 runs 15 residues. Germline V gene sequence: CDR1 SGHTA, CDR2 FQGTGA. The CDR3: CASRPDYTNTGELFF. As DNA, the CDR3 is TGTGCCAGCAGACCTGACTATACGAACACCGGGGAGCTGTTTTTT.

V and J are TRBV18 and TRBJ1-1; D not resolved. The CDR3 is 14 amino acids. Trimming pared 2 bases from V and 6 bases from J, leaving 13 bases between. Germline loops: CDR1 KGHSH, CDR2 LQKENI. CDR3 region: CASSPALMRPEAFF. Here the CDR3 DNA reads TGTGCCAGCTCACCAGCCCTGATGCGGCCTGAAGCTTTCTTT.

The V call is TRBV7-2, the J call TRBJ2-5, with 11 bases lining up with TRBD2. V dropped 4 bases and J dropped 5; count of bases not matched to a gene: 15. The CDR3 covers 18 residues. Germline CDR1 reads SGHTA; CDR2 reads FQGNSA. CDR3 protein: CASSSRLAGNLGHETQYF. The CDR3 bases are TGTGCCAGCAGCTCTCGACTAGCGGGGAACCTAGGGCATGAGACCCAGTACTTC.

V gene TRBV5-4 combines with J gene TRBJ2-3; D unclear. CDR3 size: 14 residues. V was pared by 2 bases and J by 2 bases, with 9 bases between. The germline V gene has CDR1 SGHNT and CDR2 YYREEE (reference sequence). CDR3 residues: CASSLDIYTDTQYF. The CDR3 DNA is TGTGCCAGCAGCTTAGACATTTACACAGATACGCAGTATTTT.

The chain has TRBV20-1 and TRBJ2-1; D is perhaps TRBD2 (5 bases). Trimming removed 3 bases at V and 5 bases at J, with 11 bases between. CDR1 is DFQATT and CDR2 is SNEGSKA in the germline V gene (reference sequence). This CDR3 has 13 residues. Written as DNA, the CDR3 is TGCAGTGCTAGTGAGGGCTTGGACAATGAGCAGTTCTTC. It yields the protein CSASEGLDNEQFF.

This clone was counted at least ten times. V is TRBV30 and J is TRBJ1-1; D is unresolved. V was shortened by 3 bases and J by 2 bases, with 13 bases between the two germline ends. The CDR3 is 14 residues long. Germline V gives CDR1 GTSNPN, CDR2 SVGIG (reference sequence). The CDR3 spells CAWSRLDLNTEAFF. In DNA, the CDR3 is TGTGCCTGGAGCAGACTCGACCTTAACACTGAAGCTTTCTTT.

The CDR3 DNA is TGCGCCAGCAGCCAAGTGAGTAGGAACACTGAAGCTTTCTTT. It translates to CASSQVSRNTEAFF. V and J are TRBV4-3 and TRBJ1-1; D remains unclear. Germline-derived CDR1 and CDR2 are LGHNA and YSLEER. Trimming pared 1 base from V and 1 base from J, leaving 7 bases between. The CDR3 extends over 14 amino acids.

Turning to this clone: At the DNA level, this CDR3 is encoded by other sequences in the same sample as well. This rearrangement joins TRBV27 to TRBJ1-5; D perhaps matches TRBD1 (5 bases). Germline V gives CDR1 MNHEY, CDR2 SMNVEV (reference sequence). V lost 3 bases to trimming and J lost 5 bases, with 11 bases between them. This CDR3 is 14 amino acids long. The CDR3 coding sequence is TGTGCCAGCAGTTTTTCAGGGATCTATCAGCCCCAGCATTTT. Residues: CASSFSGIYQPQHF.

The CDR3 sequence is CASTKWGQGSTEAFF. DNA of the CDR3: TGTGCCAGTACCAAGTGGGGACAGGGGTCCACTGAAGCTTTCTTT. The J gene is TRBJ1-1, the V gene TRBV19; TRBD1 matches 10 bases. Germline V lookup: CDR1 LNHDA, CDR2 SQIVND (reference sequence). This CDR3 has 15 residues. J was trimmed by 4 bases and V by 7 bases; bases with no gene match: 9. Variable domain in full (rest from reference TRBV19 and TRBJ1-1): DGGITQSPKYLFRKEGQNVTLSCEQNLNHDAMYWYRQDPGQGLRLIYYSQIVNDFQKGDIAEGYSVSREKKESFPLTVTSAQKNPTAFYLCASTKWGQGSTEAFFGQGTRLTVV.

The V gene is TRBV19, the J gene TRBJ2-7; D gene unclear. The V gene lost 7 bases and the J gene lost 3 bases, with 13 bases spanning the gap. The CDR3 length is 13 residues. Germline loops: CDR1 LNHDA, CDR2 SQIVND (reference sequence). The CDR3 reads CASKGGILYEQYF. CDR3 sequence (DNA): TGTGCCAGTAAAGGCGGAATCCTCTACGAGCAGTACTTC.

The chain links TRBV4-3 to TRBJ2-7; no firm D call. There are 15 residues in the CDR3. V was cut by 0 bases and J by 3 bases, with 12 bases left in between. Germline V gene sequence: CDR1 LGHNA, CDR2 YSLEER. The CDR3 reads CASSQDFRSSYEQYF. The CDR3 bases are TGCGCCAGCAGCCAAGACTTCCGGTCAAGCTACGAGCAGTACTTC.

This clone was recorded only once. The rearrangement links TRBV5-1 to TRBJ1-2; a weak D match, TRBD1 (6 bases). Looked up from germline, CDR1 is SGHRS and CDR2 is YFSETQ. CDR3 length: 13 amino acids. V was pared by 6 bases and J by 4 bases, with 13 bases between. The CDR3 DNA follows: TGCGCCAGCACCTCCTCAGGGGCCTATGGCTACACCTTC. It is translated as CASTSSGAYGYTF.

V is TRBV7-9 and J is TRBJ2-7; D may be TRBD1 (5 bases). The CDR3 runs 13 residues. Germline CDR1 SEHNR, CDR2 FQNEAQ (reference sequence). With 1 base removed from V and 2 bases from J, the gap between germline ends came to 6 bases. The CDR3 sequence is CASSLGTTYEQYF. The CDR3 DNA is TGTGCCAGCAGCTTAGGGACAACCTACGAGCAGTACTTC.

This chain connects TRBV19 to TRBJ2-7, with D unclear. This CDR3 spans 11 amino acids. CDR1 and CDR2 from the germline V gene are LNHDA and SQIVND (reference sequence). Trimming pared 4 bases from V and 0 bases from J, leaving 1 base between. The CDR3 region is CASSNSYEQYF. CDR3 DNA sequence: TGTGCCAGTAGTAACTCCTACGAGCAGTACTTC.

This clone was found once. The rearrangement uses TRBV14 and TRBJ1-2; unclear D gene. This CDR3 spans 13 amino acids. The V gene's germline CDR1 is SGHDN and CDR2 FVKESK. Trimming pared 0 bases from V and 14 bases from J, leaving 16 bases between. The CDR3: CASSQDLLGSGTF. In nucleotides, the CDR3 is TGTGCCAGCAGCCAAGATCTGTTGGGGTCCGGTACCTTC.

The DNA for the CDR3 is TGCGCCAGCAGTCCCGTGTGTACAGGCTTTACAGGGCATGGCTACACCTTC. This codes for CASSPVCTGFTGHGYTF. V usage is TRBV23-1 and J usage is TRBJ1-2; D perhaps matches TRBD1 (6 bases). TRBV23-1 is sorted into the ORF group, with uncertain function. The length of the CDR3 is 17 residues. V was pared by 4 bases and J by 6 bases, with 24 bases between.

This chain joins TRBV19 and TRBJ2-1; 9 bases agree with TRBD2. This CDR3 is 16 amino acids long. The V segment lost 7 bases and the J segment 7 bases; nucleotides outside the gene matches: 14. CDR1 is LNHDA, CDR2 SQIVND, per germline (reference sequence). The CDR3 protein is CASMNGGGANTNEQFF. CDR3 DNA: TGTGCCAGTATGAATGGCGGGGGGGCAAACACGAATGAGCAGTTCTTC.

The CDR3 loop reads CASSYSSSPGLNTEAFF. The CDR3 region has the DNA TGTGCCAGCAGTTACTCGAGTTCGCCGGGCCTGAACACTGAAGCTTTCTTT. This chain connects TRBV6-2 or TRBV6-3 to TRBJ1-1; D is unresolved. In germline, CDR1 is MNHEY, CDR2 SVGEGT. The CDR3 runs to 17 residues. The ends were cut back, 0 bases at V and 0 bases at J, with 14 bases in the middle.

In its sample, this clone was seen once. The chain combines TRBV28 with TRBJ1-5; 7 positions match TRBD1. The CDR3 loop spans 15 amino acids. The J segment lost 5 bases and the V segment lost 5 bases, leaving 9 bases of the junction unmatched. Germline CDR1 and CDR2: MDHEN and SYDVKM. The DNA for the CDR3 is TGTGCCAGCAGTAGTTTTCGAGGGGGCCATCAGCCCCAGCATTTT. It translates to CASSSFRGGHQPQHF.

This chain connects TRBV6-2 or TRBV6-3 to TRBJ2-7; 9 nucleotides line up with TRBD2. This CDR3 contains 21 residues. Germline lookup yields CDR1 MNHEY and CDR2 SVGEGT. J was trimmed by 0 bases and V by 6 bases; bases with no gene match: 24. CDR3 in amino acids: CASSPRQKARLAVTSSYEQYF. The DNA for the CDR3 is TGTGCCAGCAGCCCAAGACAGAAAGCACGACTAGCGGTAACTAGCTCCTACGAGCAGTACTTC.

The chain employs TRBV28 and TRBJ2-3; D gene uncertain. The CDR3 runs to 15 residues. In germline, CDR1 is MDHEN, CDR2 SYDVKM. Trimming stripped 3 bases from V and 2 bases from J, with 12 bases between. DNA for the CDR3: TGTGCCAGCAGTTTCGAGAGCAGCCTCACAGATACGCAGTATTTT. It is translated as CASSFESSLTDTQYF.

J is TRBJ2-1 and V is TRBV28, with 11 bases matching TRBD2. CDR3 length equals 16 residues. The germline V gene has CDR1 MDHEN and CDR2 SYDVKM. Unmatched junction bases numbered 4, after V lost 1 base and J lost 5 bases. DNA for the CDR3: TGTGCCAGCAGTTTATACGGACTAGCGGGCCACAATGAGCAGTTCTTC. This codes for CASSLYGLAGHNEQFF. Full variable domain (missing parts from reference TRBV28 and TRBJ2-1): DVKVTQSSRYLVKRTGEKVFLECVQDMDHENMFWYRQDPGLGLRLIYFSYDVKMKEKGDIPEGYSVSREKKERFSLILESASTNQTSMYLCASSLYGLAGHNEQFFGPGTRLTVL.

The V call is TRBV7-2, the J call TRBJ1-3; D gene uncertain. V lost 5 bases to trimming and J lost 0 bases, with 11 bases between them. This CDR3 contains 15 residues. Germline V gene data show CDR1 as SGHTA and CDR2 as FQGNSA. CDR3 region: CASSVDVGSGNTIYF. The CDR3, as DNA: TGTGCCAGCAGCGTCGACGTTGGCTCTGGAAACACCATATATTTT.

This chain joins TRBV7-2 and TRBJ2-5; possible D gene TRBD2, 5 bases. CDR3 length: 13 amino acids. V gave up 4 bases and J gave up 9 bases, with 15 bases separating them. Germline V gives CDR1 SGHTA, CDR2 FQGNSA. The CDR3 DNA reads TGTGCCAGCAGCTCCCCCACGGCCGGGGCCCAGTACTTC. This translates into CASSSPTAGAQYF.